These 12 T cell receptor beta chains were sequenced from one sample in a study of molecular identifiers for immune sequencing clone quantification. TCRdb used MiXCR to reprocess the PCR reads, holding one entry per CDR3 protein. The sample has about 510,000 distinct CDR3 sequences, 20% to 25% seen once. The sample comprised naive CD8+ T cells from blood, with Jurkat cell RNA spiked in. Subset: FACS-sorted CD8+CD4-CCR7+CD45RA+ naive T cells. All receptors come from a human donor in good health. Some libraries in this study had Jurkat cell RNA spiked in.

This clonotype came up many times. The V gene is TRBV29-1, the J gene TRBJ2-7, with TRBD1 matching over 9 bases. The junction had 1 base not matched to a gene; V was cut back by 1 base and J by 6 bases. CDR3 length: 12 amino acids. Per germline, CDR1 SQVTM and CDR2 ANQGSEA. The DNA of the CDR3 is TGCAGCGTTGAAGCGGACAGGGGCGAGCAGTACTTC. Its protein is CSVEADRGEQYF.

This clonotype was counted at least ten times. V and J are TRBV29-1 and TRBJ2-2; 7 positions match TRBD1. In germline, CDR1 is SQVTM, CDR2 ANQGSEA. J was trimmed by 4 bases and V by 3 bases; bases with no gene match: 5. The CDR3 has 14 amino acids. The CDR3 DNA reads TGCAGCGTTGAGGCAGGGGGTAGCACCGGGGAGCTGTTTTTT. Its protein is CSVEAGGSTGELFF.

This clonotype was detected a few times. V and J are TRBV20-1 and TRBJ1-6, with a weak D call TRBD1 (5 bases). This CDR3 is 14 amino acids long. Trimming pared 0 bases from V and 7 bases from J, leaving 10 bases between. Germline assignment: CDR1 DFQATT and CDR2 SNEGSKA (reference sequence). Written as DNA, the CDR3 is TGCAGTGCTAGAGATTCAGGGTACAATTCACCCCTCCACTTT. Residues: CSARDSGYNSPLHF.

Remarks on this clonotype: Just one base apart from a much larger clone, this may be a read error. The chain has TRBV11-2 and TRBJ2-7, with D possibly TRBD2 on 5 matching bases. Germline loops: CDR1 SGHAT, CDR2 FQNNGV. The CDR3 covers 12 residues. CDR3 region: CVSSAVSYEQYF. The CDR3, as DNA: TGTGTCAGTAGCGCGGTGTCCTACGAGCAGTACTTC.

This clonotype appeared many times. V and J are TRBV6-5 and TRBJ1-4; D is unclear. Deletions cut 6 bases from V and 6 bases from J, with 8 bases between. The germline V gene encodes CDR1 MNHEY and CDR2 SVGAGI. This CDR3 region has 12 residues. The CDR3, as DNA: TGTGCCAGCAGCCGGACGCATGAAAAACTGTTTTTT. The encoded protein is CASSRTHEKLFF.

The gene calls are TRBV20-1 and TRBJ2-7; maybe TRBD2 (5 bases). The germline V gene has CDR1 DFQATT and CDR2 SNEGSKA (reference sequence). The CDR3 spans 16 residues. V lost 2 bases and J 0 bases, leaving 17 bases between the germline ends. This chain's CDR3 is CSARIFPTGSSYEQYF. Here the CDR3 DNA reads TGCAGTGCTAGAATTTTCCCAACGGGAAGCTCCTACGAGCAGTACTTC.

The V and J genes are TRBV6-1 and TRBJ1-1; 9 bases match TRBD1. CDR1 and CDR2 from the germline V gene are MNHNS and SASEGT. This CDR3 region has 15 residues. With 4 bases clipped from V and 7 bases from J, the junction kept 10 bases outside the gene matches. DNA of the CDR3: TGTGCCAGCAGTGGATACAGGGGGCGCGACATTGAAGCTTTCTTT. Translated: CASSGYRGRDIEAFF.

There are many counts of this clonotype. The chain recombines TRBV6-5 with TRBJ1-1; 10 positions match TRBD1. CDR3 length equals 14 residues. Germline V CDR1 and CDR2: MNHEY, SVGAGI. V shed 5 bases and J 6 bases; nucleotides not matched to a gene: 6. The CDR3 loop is CASSPDRGRSEAFF. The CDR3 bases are TGTGCCAGCAGTCCGGACAGGGGGAGGTCTGAAGCTTTCTTT.

The CDR3 DNA is TGTGCCTGGCACGACATTGAAGCTTTCTTT. The encoded protein is CAWHDIEAFF. The chain recombines TRBV30 with TRBJ1-1; D is uncertain. Per the germline V gene, CDR1 is GTSNPN and CDR2 is SVGIG (reference sequence). V shed 5 bases and J shed 7 bases, with 8 bases lying between them. This CDR3 spans 10 amino acids.

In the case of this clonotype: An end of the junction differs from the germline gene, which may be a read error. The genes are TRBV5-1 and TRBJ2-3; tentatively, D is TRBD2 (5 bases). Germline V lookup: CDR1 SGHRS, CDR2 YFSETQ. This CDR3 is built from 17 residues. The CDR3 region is CASSLNPASSSTDMQYF. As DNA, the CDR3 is TGCGCCAGCAGCTTGAACCCCGCATCTTCTAGCACAGATATGCAGTATTTT. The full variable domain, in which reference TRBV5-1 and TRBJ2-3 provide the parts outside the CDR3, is KAGVTQTPRYLIKTRGQQVTLSCSPISGHRSVSWYQQTPGQGLQFLFEYFSETQRNKGNFPGRFSGRQFSNSRSEMNVSTLELGDSALYLCASSLNPASSSTDMQYFGPGTRLTVL.

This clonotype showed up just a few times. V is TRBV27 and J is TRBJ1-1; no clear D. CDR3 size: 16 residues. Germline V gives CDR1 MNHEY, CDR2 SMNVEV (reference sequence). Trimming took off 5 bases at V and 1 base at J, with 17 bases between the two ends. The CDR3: CASSPITSLGNTEAFF. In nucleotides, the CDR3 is TGTGCCAGCAGTCCGATCACCAGTTTGGGGAACACTGAAGCTTTCTTT.

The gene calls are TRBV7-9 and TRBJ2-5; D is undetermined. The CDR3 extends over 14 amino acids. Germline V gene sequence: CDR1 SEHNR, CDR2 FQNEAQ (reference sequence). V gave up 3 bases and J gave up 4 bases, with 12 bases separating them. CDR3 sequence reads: CASSFGREVETQYF. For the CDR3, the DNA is TGTGCCAGCAGCTTCGGTCGAGAGGTAGAGACCCAGTACTTC.